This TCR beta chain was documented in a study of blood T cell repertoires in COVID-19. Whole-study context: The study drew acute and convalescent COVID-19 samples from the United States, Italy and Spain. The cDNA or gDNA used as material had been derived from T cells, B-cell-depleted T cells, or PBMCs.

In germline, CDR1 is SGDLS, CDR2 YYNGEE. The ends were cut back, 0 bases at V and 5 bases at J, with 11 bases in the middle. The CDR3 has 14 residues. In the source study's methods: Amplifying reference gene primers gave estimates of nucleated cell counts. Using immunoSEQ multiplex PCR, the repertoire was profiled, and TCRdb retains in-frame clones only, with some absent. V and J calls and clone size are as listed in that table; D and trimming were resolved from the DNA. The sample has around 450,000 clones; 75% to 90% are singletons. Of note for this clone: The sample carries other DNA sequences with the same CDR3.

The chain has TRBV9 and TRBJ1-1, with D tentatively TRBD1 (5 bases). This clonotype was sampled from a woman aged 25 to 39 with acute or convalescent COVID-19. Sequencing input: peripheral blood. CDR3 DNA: TGTGCCAGCAGCGTAGGTGGTGGGGGGACTGAAGCTTTCTTT. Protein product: CASSVGGGGTEAFF.